One and the same sample provided the 8 T cell receptor beta chains below, sequenced in a study of PD-1 blockade in classical Hodgkin lymphoma. Method: immunoSEQ multiplex PCR; TCRdb's copy keeps in-frame clones and lacks some. The data hold fewer than 55,000 clones, with about nine tenths observed a single time. Brentuximab vedotin exposure varied among the patients, all of whom had relapsed after autologous stem cell transplantation. The source material was peripheral blood mononuclear cells (PBMCs), sampled at baseline. These receptors originate from a human donor with classical Hodgkin lymphoma.

This clone has more than one count but fewer than ten. This chain connects TRBV27 to TRBJ2-2, with TRBD1 as a possible D gene (5 bases). V lost 2 bases and J 3 bases, leaving 7 bases between the germline ends. Germline V gene data show CDR1 as MNHEY and CDR2 as SMNVEV (reference sequence). This CDR3 is built from 14 residues. The CDR3 nucleotides are TGTGCCAGCAGTTTAAAGGGGTACACCGGGGAGCTGTTTTTT. Its translation is CASSLKGYTGELFF.

J is TRBJ2-1 and V is TRBV19; 8 bases are a match to TRBD1. The CDR3 loop spans 15 amino acids. Germline assignment: CDR1 LNHDA and CDR2 SQIVND (reference sequence). V gave up 5 bases and J gave up 9 bases; unmatched junction bases: 12. The CDR3 loop is CASSLGQGWAGEQFF. The CDR3, as DNA: TGTGCCAGTAGTCTCGGACAGGGATGGGCCGGTGAGCAGTTCTTC.

The chain is built from TRBV4-3 and TRBJ1-2, with D uncertain. Germline-derived CDR1 and CDR2 are LGHNA and YSLEER. There are 17 residues in the CDR3. V was cut by 4 bases and J by 5 bases, with 23 bases left in between. The CDR3 DNA follows: TGCGCCAGCAGCCCCCGCATCGGGCCCGGTAGTCGTTATGGCTACACCTTC. Protein sequence: CASSPRIGPGSRYGYTF.

The chain has TRBV11-2 and TRBJ2-7; 9 nucleotides agree with TRBD1. Trimming removed 5 bases from V and 2 bases from J; junction bases left unmatched: 4. The germline V gene encodes CDR1 SGHAT and CDR2 FQNNGV. CDR3 size: 14 residues. The CDR3 loop is CASSQDRGAYEQYF. CDR3 nucleotides: TGTGCCAGCAGCCAGGACAGGGGAGCCTACGAGCAGTACTTC.

The chain employs TRBV14 and TRBJ2-2; D remains unclear. The CDR3 length is 16 residues. Trimming removed 4 bases at V and 0 bases at J, with 12 bases between. Germline-derived CDR1 and CDR2 are SGHDN and FVKESK. The CDR3 reads CASSPLGSSNTGELFF. The CDR3 nucleotides read TGTGCCAGCAGCCCCCTCGGCAGTTCGAACACCGGGGAGCTGTTTTTT. Supplemented by reference TRBV14 and TRBJ2-2, the full variable domain reads EAGVTQFPSHSVIEKGQTVTLRCDPISGHDNLYWYRRVMGKEIKFLLHFVKESKQDESGMPNNRFLAERTGGTYSTLKVQPAELEDSGVYFCASSPLGSSNTGELFFGEGSRLTVL.

The chain is built from TRBV5-1 and TRBJ2-3, with D maybe TRBD2 (5 bases). V lost 2 bases and J 3 bases, leaving 10 bases between the germline ends. The germline CDR1 and CDR2 sequences are SGHRS and YFSETQ. The CDR3 loop spans 14 amino acids. The CDR3 here is CASSFAGRTDTQYF. The CDR3 DNA sequence: TGCGCCAGCAGCTTCGCGGGTAGGACAGATACGCAGTATTTT.

The J gene is TRBJ1-2, the V gene TRBV15; possible D gene TRBD1, 6 bases. The CDR3 loop spans 14 amino acids. Germline loops: CDR1 LNHNV, CDR2 YYDKDF (reference sequence). V was pared by 3 bases and J by 4 bases, with 12 bases between. The CDR3 reads CATSSLGGGYGYTF. CDR3 DNA: TGTGCCACCAGCAGTCTAGGGGGTGGCTATGGCTACACCTTC.

This clone was observed a handful of times. The gene calls are TRBV4-1 and TRBJ2-7, with 7 bases identical to TRBD1. With V trimmed by 1 base and J by 3 bases, 3 bases remained unmatched. Germline V gene sequence: CDR1 MGHRA, CDR2 YSYEKL. The CDR3 is 14 amino acids. The CDR3 nucleotides read TGCGCCAGCAGCCAAGGAGACAGGGACTACGAGCAGTACTTC. It encodes CASSQGDRDYEQYF.